The 14 T cell receptor beta chains below all came from one sample that was sequenced in a study of cytomegalovirus exposure and HLA in healthy donors. PCR primers comprised 60 Vbeta and 13 Jbeta primers. Assay: immunoSEQ multiplex PCR; the TCRdb copy retains only in-frame clones and omits some. The sample has some 110,000 clones, around 75% seen once. The material sequenced was PBMCs. The origin of the receptors is a man aged 40-49 years in good health and CMV-seronegative.

The table lists this clone with a few counts. The J gene is TRBJ2-7, the V gene TRBV7-9, with D possibly matching TRBD2 (6 bases). CDR3 length: 13 amino acids. The V gene lost 1 base and the J gene lost 3 bases, with 7 bases spanning the gap. The germline V gene encodes CDR1 SEHNR and CDR2 FQNEAQ (reference sequence). CDR3 protein: CASSLDGGYEQYF. CDR3 nucleotide sequence: TGTGCCAGCAGCTTAGACGGGGGCTACGAGCAGTACTTC.

The V call is TRBV4-3, the J call TRBJ2-4; 9 positions match TRBD1. V dropped 3 bases and J dropped 12; count of bases not matched to a gene: 9. This CDR3 comprises 14 residues. Germline V gene lookup returns CDR1 LGHNA and CDR2 YSLEER. The CDR3 protein is CASSHSPGQGTQYF. In DNA form, the CDR3 reads TGCGCCAGCAGCCACTCCCCGGGACAGGGCACTCAGTACTTC.

The rearrangement uses TRBV12-5 and TRBJ2-7; D might be TRBD2 (5 bases). Trimming removed 7 bases from V and 12 bases from J, with 19 bases in between. The CDR3 consists of 12 residues. Germline lookup yields CDR1 LGHNT and CDR2 FRNRAP. For the CDR3, the DNA is TGTGCTAGTGCCCTCGACGGGAAAAACCCGTACTTC. It is translated as CASALDGKNPYF.

V and J are TRBV27 and TRBJ2-7; D is possibly TRBD1 (6 bases). The V and J ends lost 7 bases and 4 bases respectively, with 20 bases between them. This CDR3 contains 15 residues. Germline-derived CDR1 and CDR2 are MNHEY and SMNVEV (reference sequence). In DNA, the CDR3 is TGTGCCAGCACCCCGACAGGAGGTTTATCTTACGAGCAGTACTTC. Residues: CASTPTGGLSYEQYF.

V and J are TRBV7-9 and TRBJ1-2; D perhaps matches TRBD1 (5 bases). This CDR3 has 13 residues. Germline V lookup: CDR1 SEHNR, CDR2 FQNEAQ (reference sequence). With 2 bases removed from V and 3 bases from J, the gap between germline ends came to 7 bases. The CDR3 is CASSLPTDYGYTF. DNA of the CDR3: TGTGCCAGCAGCTTACCGACAGACTATGGCTACACCTTC.

J is TRBJ2-7 and V is TRBV29-1; tentative D call: TRBD1 (5 bases). The germline V gene has CDR1 SQVTM and CDR2 ANQGSEA. Trimming removed 7 bases at V and 3 bases at J, with 10 bases between. The CDR3 is 11 amino acids. In DNA form, the CDR3 reads TGCAGCGGAGGACACCTCTACGAGCAGTACTTC. Translating gives CSGGHLYEQYF.

V and J are TRBV5-4 and TRBJ1-5; the match to TRBD1 covers 7 bases. The CDR3 has 14 residues. V was clipped by 4 bases and J by 2 bases; unmatched bases: 3. Germline V gene data show CDR1 as SGHNT and CDR2 as YYREEE (reference sequence). This CDR3 reads CASSPDRGNQPQHF. DNA of the CDR3: TGTGCCAGCAGCCCCGACAGGGGCAATCAGCCCCAGCATTTT.

V is TRBV6-6 and J is TRBJ2-3, with 8 nucleotides matching TRBD2. Looked up from germline, CDR1 is MNHNY and CDR2 is SVGAGI (reference sequence). Trimming removed 7 bases from V and 4 bases from J; junction bases left unmatched: 13. This CDR3 has 16 residues. The chain's CDR3 is CASTYLAREVPDTQYF. DNA of the CDR3: TGTGCCAGCACCTACCTAGCGCGGGAGGTCCCAGATACGCAGTATTTT.

This chain joins TRBV19 and TRBJ1-2, with D maybe TRBD1 (5 bases). This CDR3 is built from 17 residues. The germline CDR1 and CDR2 sequences are LNHDA and SQIVND (reference sequence). V lost 5 bases and J lost 3, with 22 bases in between. The CDR3 coding sequence is TGTGCCAGTAGTGCCTCTATGGGGACTCCGGTGGACTATGGCTACACCTTC. Amino acids: CASSASMGTPVDYGYTF. The full variable domain, its missing parts supplied by reference TRBV19 and TRBJ1-2, is DGGITQSPKYLFRKEGQNVTLSCEQNLNHDAMYWYRQDPGQGLRLIYYSQIVNDFQKGDIAEGYSVSREKKESFPLTVTSAQKNPTAFYLCASSASMGTPVDYGYTFGSGTRLTVV.

V gene TRBV6-1 combines with J gene TRBJ1-2, with no clear D. The germline V gene has CDR1 MNHNS and CDR2 SASEGT. Between the trimmed V and J ends, which lost 1 base and 4 bases, there was a span of 13 bases. This CDR3 region has 15 residues. CDR3 in amino acids: CASSEVVEMSYGYTF. As DNA, the CDR3 is TGTGCCAGCAGTGAAGTTGTGGAGATGAGCTATGGCTACACCTTC.

This clone occurred a few times. This rearrangement joins TRBV19 to TRBJ2-7, with D possibly matching TRBD2 (6 bases). Per the germline V gene, CDR1 is LNHDA and CDR2 is SQIVND (reference sequence). The ends were cut back, 2 bases at V and 3 bases at J, with 23 bases in the middle. The CDR3 is made up of 18 amino acids. DNA for the CDR3: TGTGCCAGTAGTATAAGCGTGGGGGATTGGAGGGGTGACTACGAGCAGTACTTC. This encodes CASSISVGDWRGDYEQYF.

The chain carries TRBV6-5 and TRBJ1-1; D is ambiguous. CDR3 size: 14 residues. Germline CDR1 MNHEY, CDR2 SVGAGI. V was pared by 6 bases and J by 6 bases, with 17 bases between. Here the CDR3 reads CASRNPRGSAEAFF. In nucleotides, the CDR3 is TGTGCCAGCAGAAACCCGCGAGGAAGCGCTGAAGCTTTCTTT.

The chain combines TRBV19 with TRBJ2-1, with 7 bases aligning to TRBD1. Germline CDR1 reads LNHDA; CDR2 reads SQIVND (reference sequence). The CDR3 runs 17 residues. V was clipped by 7 bases and J by 5 bases; unmatched bases: 17. CDR3 loop: CASIGGRGVRRDNEQFF. Here the CDR3 DNA reads TGTGCCAGTATAGGGGGCCGTGGGGTGAGACGGGACAATGAGCAGTTCTTC. The full variable domain, in which reference TRBV19 and TRBJ2-1 provide the parts outside the CDR3, is DGGITQSPKYLFRKEGQNVTLSCEQNLNHDAMYWYRQDPGQGLRLIYYSQIVNDFQKGDIAEGYSVSREKKESFPLTVTSAQKNPTAFYLCASIGGRGVRRDNEQFFGPGTRLTVL.

V usage is TRBV30 and J usage is TRBJ2-5, with TRBD1 as a possible D gene (6 bases). Trimming cost V 5 bases and J 1 base, with 14 bases left between them. CDR1 and CDR2 from the germline V gene are GTSNPN and SVGIG (reference sequence). This CDR3 has 14 amino acids. The CDR3 region is CAWDKQGPQETQYF. CDR3 bases: TGTGCCTGGGATAAACAGGGACCCCAAGAGACCCAGTACTTC. The full variable domain, completed using reference TRBV30 and TRBJ2-5, is SQTIHQWPATLVQPVGSPLSLECTVEGTSNPNLYWYRQAAGRGLQLLFYSVGIGQISSEVPQNLSASRPQDRQFILSSKKLLLSDSGFYLCAWDKQGPQETQYFGPGTRLLVL.